The entry below describes one T cell receptor beta chain. Its antigen remains unidentified. Sequencing was performed with immunoSEQ multiplex PCR; in TCRdb, only in-frame clones are kept and a portion is missing. Of tens of thousands of clones detected, about four fifths appear once; the ten largest clones hold 9% to 14%. The data stem from a study of cytomegalovirus exposure and HLA in healthy donors. Turning to the study itself: In a later analysis, the roughly 120 validation repertoires were reported to have used the same platform as the 600 to 800 first-cohort repertoires. Overall study results and limits: Listed as cytomegalovirus-associated were 164 TCR beta chains. The tendency of first-cohort TCR clusters to co-occur in the 120 or so validation repertoires was the finding of a later analysis. Cytomegalovirus status was reportedly diagnosed by the classifier with high specificity and sensitivity.

The CDR3 loop spans 13 amino acids. The ends lost 8 bases at V and 4 bases at J; junction bases unmatched: 7. Germline V gives CDR1 SQVTM, CDR2 ANQGSEA. The material sequenced was PBMCs. The receptor was isolated from a woman younger than 30 in good health and CMV-seropositive. J is TRBJ2-2 and V is TRBV29-1; 7 bases map to TRBD1. CDR3 coding DNA: TGCAGCTTCAGGGGGTGGCGCACCGGGGAGCTGTTTTTT. It is translated as CSFRGWRTGELFF.